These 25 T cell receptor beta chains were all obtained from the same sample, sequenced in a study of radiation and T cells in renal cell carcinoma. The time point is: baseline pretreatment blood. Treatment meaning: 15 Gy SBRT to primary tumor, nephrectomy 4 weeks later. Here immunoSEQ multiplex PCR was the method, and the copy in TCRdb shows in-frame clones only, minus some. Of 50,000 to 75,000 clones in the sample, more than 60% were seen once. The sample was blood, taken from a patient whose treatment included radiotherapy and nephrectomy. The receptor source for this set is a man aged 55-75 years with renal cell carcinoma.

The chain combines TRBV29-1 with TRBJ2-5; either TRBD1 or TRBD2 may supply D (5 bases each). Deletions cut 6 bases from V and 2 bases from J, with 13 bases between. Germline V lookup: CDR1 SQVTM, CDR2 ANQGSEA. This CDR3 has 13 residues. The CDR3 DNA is TGCAGCGTACCCGAGGGGTTGCAAGAGACCCAGTACTTC. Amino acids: CSVPEGLQETQYF.

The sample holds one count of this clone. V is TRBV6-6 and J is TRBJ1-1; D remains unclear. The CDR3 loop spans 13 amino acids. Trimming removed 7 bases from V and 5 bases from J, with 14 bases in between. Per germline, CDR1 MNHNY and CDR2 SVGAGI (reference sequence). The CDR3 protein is CASIPPAKTEAFF. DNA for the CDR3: TGTGCCAGCATTCCCCCCGCTAAGACTGAAGCTTTCTTT.

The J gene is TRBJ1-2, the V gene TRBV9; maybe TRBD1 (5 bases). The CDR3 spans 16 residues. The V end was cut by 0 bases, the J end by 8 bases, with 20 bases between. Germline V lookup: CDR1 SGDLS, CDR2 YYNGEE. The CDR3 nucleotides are TGTGCCAGCAGCGTAGCGGGGGGAGTGGAAAGGGAGGGCTACACCTTC. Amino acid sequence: CASSVAGGVEREGYTF.

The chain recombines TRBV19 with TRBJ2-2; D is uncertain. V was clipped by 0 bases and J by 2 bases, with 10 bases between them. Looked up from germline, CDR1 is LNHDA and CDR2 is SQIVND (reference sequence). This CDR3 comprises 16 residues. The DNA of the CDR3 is TGTGCCAGTAGTATAGATCGGTCCCCCAACACCGGGGAGCTGTTTTTT. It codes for CASSIDRSPNTGELFF. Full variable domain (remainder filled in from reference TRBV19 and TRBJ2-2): DGGITQSPKYLFRKEGQNVTLSCEQNLNHDAMYWYRQDPGQGLRLIYYSQIVNDFQKGDIAEGYSVSREKKESFPLTVTSAQKNPTAFYLCASSIDRSPNTGELFFGEGSRLTVL.

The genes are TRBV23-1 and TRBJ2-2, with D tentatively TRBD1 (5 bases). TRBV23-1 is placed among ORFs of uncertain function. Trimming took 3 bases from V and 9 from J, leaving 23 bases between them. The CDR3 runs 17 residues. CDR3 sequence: CASSQSVGHPDDRELFF. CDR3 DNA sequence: TGCGCCAGCAGTCAGTCGGTCGGACACCCCGACGACCGGGAGCTGTTTTTT.

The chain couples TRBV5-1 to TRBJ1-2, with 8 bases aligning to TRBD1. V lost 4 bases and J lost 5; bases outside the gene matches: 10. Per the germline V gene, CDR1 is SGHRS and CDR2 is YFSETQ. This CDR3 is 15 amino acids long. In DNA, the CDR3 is TGCGCCAGCAGCCCCGGTGGAGGACAGGGTTATGGCTACACCTTC. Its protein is CASSPGGGQGYGYTF.

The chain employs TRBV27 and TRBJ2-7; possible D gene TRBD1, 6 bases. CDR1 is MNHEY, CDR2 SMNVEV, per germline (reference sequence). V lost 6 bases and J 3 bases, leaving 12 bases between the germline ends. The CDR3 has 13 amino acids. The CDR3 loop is CASRGQPNYEQYF. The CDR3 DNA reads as TGTGCCAGCAGAGGACAGCCCAACTACGAGCAGTACTTC.

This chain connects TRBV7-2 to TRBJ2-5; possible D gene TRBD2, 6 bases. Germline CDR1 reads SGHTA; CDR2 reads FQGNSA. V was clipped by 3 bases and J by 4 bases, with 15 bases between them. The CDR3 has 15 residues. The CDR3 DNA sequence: TGTGCCAGCAGCTTTCCTCCGACTAGTACAGAGACCCAGTACTTC. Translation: CASSFPPTSTETQYF.

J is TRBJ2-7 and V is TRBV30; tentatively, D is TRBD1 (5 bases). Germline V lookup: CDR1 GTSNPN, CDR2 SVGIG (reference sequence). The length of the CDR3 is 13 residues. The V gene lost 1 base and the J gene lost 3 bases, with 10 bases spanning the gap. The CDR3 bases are TGTGCCTGGAGTGAGGGCAGGGTCTACGAGCAGTACTTC. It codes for CAWSEGRVYEQYF.

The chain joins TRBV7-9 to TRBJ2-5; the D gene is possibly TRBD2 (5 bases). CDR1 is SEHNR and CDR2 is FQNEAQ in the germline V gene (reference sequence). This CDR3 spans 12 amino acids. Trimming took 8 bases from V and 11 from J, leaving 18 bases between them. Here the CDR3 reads CASLGRRAKQYF. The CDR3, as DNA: TGTGCCAGCCTAGGAAGGCGGGCGAAGCAGTACTTC.

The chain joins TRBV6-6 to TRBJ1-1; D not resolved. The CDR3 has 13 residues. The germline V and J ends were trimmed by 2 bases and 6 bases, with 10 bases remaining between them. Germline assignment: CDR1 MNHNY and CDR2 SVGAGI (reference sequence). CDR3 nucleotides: TGTGCCAGCAGTTACCAGGTTTACGCTGAAGCTTTCTTT. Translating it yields CASSYQVYAEAFF.

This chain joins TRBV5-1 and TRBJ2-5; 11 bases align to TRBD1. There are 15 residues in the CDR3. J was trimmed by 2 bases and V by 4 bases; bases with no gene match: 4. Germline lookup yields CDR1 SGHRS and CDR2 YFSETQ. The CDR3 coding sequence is TGCGCCAGCAGCGGGACAGGGGGTAGGCAAGAGACCCAGTACTTC. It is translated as CASSGTGGRQETQYF.

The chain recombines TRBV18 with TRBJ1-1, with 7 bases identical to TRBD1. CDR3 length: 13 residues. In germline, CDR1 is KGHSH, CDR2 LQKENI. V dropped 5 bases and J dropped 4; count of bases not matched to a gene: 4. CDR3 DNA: TGTGCCAGCTCAGTTGACAGGGCCACTGAAGCTTTCTTT. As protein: CASSVDRATEAFF.

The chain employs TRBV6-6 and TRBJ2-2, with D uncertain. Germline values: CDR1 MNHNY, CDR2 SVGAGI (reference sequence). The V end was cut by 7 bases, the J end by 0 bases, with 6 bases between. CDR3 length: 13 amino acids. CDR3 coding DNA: TGTGCCAGCACCCCTACGAACACCGGGGAGCTGTTTTTT. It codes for CASTPTNTGELFF.

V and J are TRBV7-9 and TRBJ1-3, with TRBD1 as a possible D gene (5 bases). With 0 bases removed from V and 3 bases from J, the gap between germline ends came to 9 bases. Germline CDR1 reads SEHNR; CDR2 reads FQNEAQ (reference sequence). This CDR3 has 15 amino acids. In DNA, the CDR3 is TGTGCCAGCAGCTTAGCAGGGGATGGTGGAAACACCATATATTTT. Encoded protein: CASSLAGDGGNTIYF. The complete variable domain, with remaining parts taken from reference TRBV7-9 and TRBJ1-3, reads DTGVSQNPRHKITKRGQNVTFRCDPISEHNRLYWYRQTLGQGPEFLTYFQNEAQLEKSRLLSDRFSAERPKGSFSTLEIQRTEQGDSAMYLCASSLAGDGGNTIYFGEGSWLTVV.

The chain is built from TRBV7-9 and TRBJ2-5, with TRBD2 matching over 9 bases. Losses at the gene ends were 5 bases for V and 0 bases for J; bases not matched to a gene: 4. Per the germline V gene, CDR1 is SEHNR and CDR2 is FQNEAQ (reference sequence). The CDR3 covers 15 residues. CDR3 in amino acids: CASSPSGTHQETQYF. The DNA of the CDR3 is TGTGCCAGCAGCCCTAGCGGGACCCACCAAGAGACCCAGTACTTC.

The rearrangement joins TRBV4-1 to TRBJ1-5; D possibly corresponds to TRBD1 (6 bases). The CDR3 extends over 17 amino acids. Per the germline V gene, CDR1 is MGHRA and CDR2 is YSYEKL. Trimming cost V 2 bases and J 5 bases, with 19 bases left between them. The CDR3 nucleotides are TGCGCCAGCAGCCAATCGCATTCGGGGGCGACGGATCAGCCCCAGCATTTT. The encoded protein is CASSQSHSGATDQPQHF.

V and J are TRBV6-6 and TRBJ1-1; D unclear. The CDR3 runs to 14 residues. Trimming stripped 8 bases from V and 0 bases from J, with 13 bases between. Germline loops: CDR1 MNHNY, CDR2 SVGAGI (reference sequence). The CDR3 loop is CASEEKALNTEAFF. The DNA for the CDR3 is TGTGCCAGCGAGGAGAAGGCTTTGAACACTGAAGCTTTCTTT.

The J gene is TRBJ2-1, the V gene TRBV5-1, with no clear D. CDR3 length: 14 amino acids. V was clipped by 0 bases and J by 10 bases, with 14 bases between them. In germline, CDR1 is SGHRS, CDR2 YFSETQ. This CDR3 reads CASSLELVSNEQFF. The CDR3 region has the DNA TGCGCCAGCAGCTTGGAGTTAGTGTCCAACGAGCAGTTCTTC.

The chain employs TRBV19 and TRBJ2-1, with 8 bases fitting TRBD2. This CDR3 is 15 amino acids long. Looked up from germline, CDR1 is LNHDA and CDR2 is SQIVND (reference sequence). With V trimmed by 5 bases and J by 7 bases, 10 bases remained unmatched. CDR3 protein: CASSLTSGYQNEQFF. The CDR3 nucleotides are TGTGCCAGTAGTCTAACTAGCGGCTATCAAAATGAGCAGTTCTTC.

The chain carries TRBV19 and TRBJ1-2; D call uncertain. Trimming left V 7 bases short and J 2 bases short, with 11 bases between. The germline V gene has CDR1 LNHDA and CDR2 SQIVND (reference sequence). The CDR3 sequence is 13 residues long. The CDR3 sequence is CASNRRFNYGYTF. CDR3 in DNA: TGTGCCAGTAACCGGCGATTCAACTATGGCTACACCTTC. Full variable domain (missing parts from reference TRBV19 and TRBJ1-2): DGGITQSPKYLFRKEGQNVTLSCEQNLNHDAMYWYRQDPGQGLRLIYYSQIVNDFQKGDIAEGYSVSREKKESFPLTVTSAQKNPTAFYLCASNRRFNYGYTFGSGTRLTVV.

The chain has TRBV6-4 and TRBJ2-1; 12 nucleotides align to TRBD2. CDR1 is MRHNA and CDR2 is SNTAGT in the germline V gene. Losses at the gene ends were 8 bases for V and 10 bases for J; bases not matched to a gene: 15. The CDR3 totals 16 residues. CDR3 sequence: CASRLLAGGPQREQFF. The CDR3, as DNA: TGTGCCAGCCGCCTACTAGCGGGAGGACCCCAGCGGGAGCAGTTCTTC.

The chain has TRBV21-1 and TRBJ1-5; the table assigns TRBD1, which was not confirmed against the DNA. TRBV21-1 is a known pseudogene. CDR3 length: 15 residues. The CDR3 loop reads CASTTGQGGNQPQHF. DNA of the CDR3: TGTGCCAGCACCACTGGACAGGGCGGCAATCAGCCCCAGCATTTT.

CDR3 in DNA: TGCGCCAGCAGCCAAGAATCCCAACAAGCCCAAGAGACCCAGTACTTC. This translates into CASSQESQQAQETQYF. The genes are TRBV4-3 and TRBJ2-5; D gene ambiguous. The germline V gene has CDR1 LGHNA and CDR2 YSLEER. V was trimmed by 0 bases and J by 1 base, leaving 12 bases between them. CDR3 length equals 16 residues.

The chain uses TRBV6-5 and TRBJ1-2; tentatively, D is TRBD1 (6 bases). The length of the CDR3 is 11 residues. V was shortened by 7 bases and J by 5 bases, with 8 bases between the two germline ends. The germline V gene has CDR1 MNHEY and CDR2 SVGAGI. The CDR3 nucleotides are TGTGCCAGCAAGAGGGGGTATGGCTACACCTTC. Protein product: CASKRGYGYTF.